This passage covers 25 T cell receptor beta chains from one sample sequenced in a study of blood T cells in healthy people across ages. Primers used in a second PCR of roughly 7 to 11 cycles were a sample-barcoded 5' primer and a J-beta primer mix. TCRdb fed the 5' RACE reads into MiXCR, producing one record per CDR3 protein. Altogether 1.5 million to 1.8 million distinct CDR3 sequences are present, around 40% being singletons, with the ten largest covering about 3.8%. The sequenced sample consisted of blood. These receptors originate from a woman aged 18-29 years in good health.

The chain is built from TRBV4-3 and TRBJ2-5; possibly TRBD1 for D (5 bases). The CDR3 has 16 residues. Trimming removed 1 base at V and 3 bases at J, with 15 bases between. Germline V lookup: CDR1 LGHNA, CDR2 YSLEER. In DNA form, the CDR3 reads TGCGCCAGCAGCCAAGGACAGCTAAGCTTAAAAGAGACCCAGTACTTC. As protein: CASSQGQLSLKETQYF.

About this clonotype: A read error may account for a junction end that differs from germline. This chain connects TRBV20-1 to TRBJ2-5; tentative D call: TRBD1 (5 bases). The CDR3 has 14 amino acids. Germline values: CDR1 DFQATT, CDR2 SNEGSKA (reference sequence). In nucleotides, the CDR3 is TGCAGTGCCCAACGAAGGGGCTACCAAGAGGCCCAGTACTTC. Residues: CSAQRRGYQEAQYF.

This clonotype was observed a few times. The chain couples TRBV3-1 to TRBJ1-5, with no clear D. Germline CDR1 LGHDT, CDR2 YNNKEL (reference sequence). The CDR3 contains 12 residues. Trimming took off 1 base at V and 10 bases at J, with 8 bases between the two ends. CDR3 nucleotide sequence: TGTGCCAGCAGCCAAGTGGGGAGCCCCCAGCATTTT. Translated, it gives CASSQVGSPQHF. Complete variable domain (other parts from reference TRBV3-1 and TRBJ1-5): DTAVSQTPKYLVTQMGNDKSIKCEQNLGHDTMYWYKQDSKKFLKIMFSYNNKELIINETVPNRFSPKSPDKAHLNLHINSLELGDSAVYFCASSQVGSPQHFGDGTRLSIL.

V is TRBV4-3 and J is TRBJ2-1, with D tentatively TRBD1 or TRBD2 (7 bases each). Germline CDR1 and CDR2: LGHNA and YSLEER. Trimming pared 3 bases from V and 0 bases from J, leaving 12 bases between. The CDR3 spans 16 residues. For the CDR3, the DNA is TGCGCCAGCAGCCAGCAGGGGGGGAGCTCCTACAATGAGCAGTTCTTC. Its protein product is CASSQQGGSSYNEQFF.

The chain employs TRBV2 and TRBJ1-4; 8 bases align to TRBD1. V lost 7 bases to trimming and J lost 7 bases; unmatched junction nucleotides: 5. Germline values: CDR1 SNHLY, CDR2 FYNNEI. The CDR3 has 13 residues. The CDR3 reads CASTIQGGEKLFF. In DNA form, the CDR3 reads TGTGCCAGCACTATACAGGGGGGTGAAAAACTGTTTTTT.

This chain uses TRBV7-2 with TRBJ2-3, with 7 bases lining up with TRBD2. The CDR3 is 16 amino acids. In germline, CDR1 is SGHTA, CDR2 FQGNSA. V trimming: 1 base; J trimming: 0 bases; junction bases outside the gene matches: 4. The CDR3 is CASSLVQGGSTDTQYF. DNA for the CDR3: TGTGCCAGCAGCTTAGTGCAGGGAGGGAGCACAGATACGCAGTATTTT.

The gene calls are TRBV29-1 and TRBJ2-3; D tentatively fits TRBD1 or TRBD2 (6 bases each). Germline CDR1 is SQVTM and CDR2 is ANQGSEA. Trimming took off 3 bases at V and 4 bases at J, with 14 bases between the two ends. The CDR3 has 14 amino acids. CDR3 coding DNA: TGCAGCGTTGAGTTCCTGGGGGGCCCAGATACGCAGTATTTT. Protein sequence: CSVEFLGGPDTQYF.

The V gene is TRBV11-2, the J gene TRBJ2-4, with D possibly TRBD2 on 5 matching bases. The DNA matches TRBJ2-7 better at its end, which makes the J call doubtful. In germline, CDR1 is SGHAT, CDR2 FQNNGV. The CDR3 contains 14 residues. Here the CDR3 reads CASRPRALAYEQYF. As DNA, the CDR3 is TGTGCCTCCCGGCCGAGGGCCCTTGCCTACGAGCAGTACTTC.

The gene calls are TRBV20-1 and TRBJ1-5; D gene ambiguous. Germline CDR1 DFQATT, CDR2 SNEGSKA (reference sequence). Deletions cut 5 bases from V and 4 bases from J, with 15 bases between. This CDR3 comprises 14 residues. CDR3 nucleotide sequence: TGCAGTGCTTCGGGCCCAGTGAGTAATCAGCCCCAGCATTTT. Translated, it gives CSASGPVSNQPQHF.

This rearrangement joins TRBV25-1 to TRBJ2-2; a weak D match, TRBD1 (6 bases). CDR1 and CDR2 from the germline V gene are MGHDK and SYGVNS. Trimming removed 6 bases at V and 3 bases at J, with 14 bases between. This CDR3 has 15 amino acids. CDR3 sequence reads: CASSEGTRHTGELFF. CDR3 in DNA: TGTGCCAGCAGCGAAGGGACACGACACACCGGGGAGCTGTTTTTT.

The V call is TRBV4-2, the J call TRBJ2-1; the D is unclear. CDR3 length equals 16 residues. Germline lookup yields CDR1 LGHNA and CDR2 YNFKEQ. V was shortened by 0 bases and J by 3 bases, with 12 bases between the two germline ends. The CDR3 sequence: CASSQETAGRYNEQFF. CDR3 nucleotides: TGTGCCAGCAGCCAAGAAACAGCAGGTCGCTACAATGAGCAGTTCTTC.

The gene calls are TRBV29-1 and TRBJ1-2, with 8 bases fitting TRBD1. J gave up 6 bases and V 5 bases, and 5 bases lay outside the gene matches. The CDR3 length is 12 residues. The V gene's germline CDR1 is SQVTM and CDR2 ANQGSEA. CDR3 loop: CSVLTGDDGYTF. The CDR3 region has the DNA TGCAGCGTTTTGACAGGGGATGATGGCTACACCTTC. Combining the CDR3 with reference TRBV29-1 and TRBJ1-2 gives the whole variable domain SAVISQKPSRDICQRGTSLTIQCQVDSQVTMMFWYRQQPGQSLTLIATANQGSEATYESGFVIDKFPISRPNLTFSTLTVSNMSPEDSSIYLCSVLTGDDGYTFGSGTRLTVV.

With regard to this clonotype: In this CDR3 the conserved last residue, phenylalanine or tryptophan, is missing, so a read error is likely. The chain combines TRBV28 with TRBJ2-1; D possibly corresponds to TRBD2 (7 bases). Per the germline V gene, CDR1 is MDHEN and CDR2 is SYDVKM. V was shortened by 3 bases and J by 3 bases, with 12 bases between the two germline ends. The CDR3 consists of 15 residues. This CDR3 reads CASSLGASGYNEQFL. CDR3 sequence (DNA): TGTGCCAGCAGTTTGGGGGCTAGCGGCTACAATGAGCAGTTCTTA.

CDR3 sequence reads: CASSLMAGGSTDTQYF. CDR3 nucleotides: TGTGCCAGCAGTTTAATGGCGGGGGGGAGCACAGATACGCAGTATTTT. This chain uses TRBV12-3 or TRBV12-4 with TRBJ2-3, with TRBD2 identical over 9 bases. The CDR3 contains 16 residues. Trimming removed 2 bases from V and 0 bases from J; junction bases left unmatched: 3.

The chain couples TRBV7-9 to TRBJ2-7, with D maybe TRBD2 (7 bases). Per the germline V gene, CDR1 is SEHNR and CDR2 is FQNEAQ (reference sequence). V lost 3 bases, J lost 0 bases, and 18 bases lay in between. This CDR3 has 17 residues. CDR3 nucleotides: TGTGCCAGCAGCTTCGCCCTTGGGGGCGGGAGCTCCTACGAGCAGTACTTC. Its protein product is CASSFALGGGSSYEQYF.

The chain couples TRBV12-3 or TRBV12-4 to TRBJ1-2, with a tentative D call TRBD1 (5 bases). The CDR3 sequence is 14 residues long. Trimming shortened V by 5 bases and J by 8 bases, and 18 bases separated the two germline ends. CDR3 DNA sequence: TGTGCCAGCAGTCACCCGGGACTGCTGGGCGGCTACACCTTC. It is translated as CASSHPGLLGGYTF.

The rearrangement joins TRBV7-2 to TRBJ2-3; possible D gene TRBD1, 5 bases. The germline V gene encodes CDR1 SGHTA and CDR2 FQGNSA. Trimming took 3 bases from V and 7 from J, leaving 11 bases between them. The CDR3 loop spans 13 amino acids. The CDR3 coding sequence is TGTGCCAGCAGCTTGGGGCCAAGCTATACGCAGTATTTT. It yields the protein CASSLGPSYTQYF.

The chain employs TRBV20-1 and TRBJ2-2, with D possibly being TRBD1 or TRBD2 (5 bases each). CDR1 DFQATT and CDR2 SNEGSKA come from the germline V gene (reference sequence). This CDR3 region has 14 residues. The V end lost 7 bases, the J end lost 5 bases, and 17 bases lay between the germline ends. CDR3 amino acids: CSVRANGATGELFF. The CDR3 DNA is TGCAGTGTCAGGGCCAACGGGGCTACCGGGGAGCTGTTTTTT.

This clonotype was observed many times. The chain is built from TRBV4-1 and TRBJ1-2; 8 positions match TRBD1. The CDR3 loop spans 15 amino acids. Germline CDR1 is MGHRA and CDR2 is YSYEKL. After removal of 0 bases from V and 6 bases from J, the junction contained 6 bases not matched to a gene. This chain's CDR3 is CASSQDHQGANGYTF. The CDR3 region has the DNA TGCGCCAGCAGCCAAGATCACCAGGGGGCGAATGGCTACACCTTC.

In this sample, this clonotype turned up once. This rearrangement joins TRBV3-1 to TRBJ2-1; D is ambiguous. With 1 base removed from V and 12 bases from J, the gap between germline ends came to 13 bases. Germline-derived CDR1 and CDR2 are LGHDT and YNNKEL (reference sequence). The length of the CDR3 is 13 residues. CDR3: CASSQAISPWQFF. The DNA of the CDR3 is TGTGCCAGCAGCCAAGCTATCAGCCCTTGGCAGTTCTTC.

This clonotype has only a few counts. CDR3 amino acids: CASSFTRLVEQFF. CDR3 in DNA: TGTGCCAGCAGTTTTACTAGATTGGTTGAGCAGTTCTTC. The V gene is TRBV28, the J gene TRBJ2-1, with D perhaps TRBD2 (5 bases). Germline V gives CDR1 MDHEN, CDR2 SYDVKM. This CDR3 spans 13 amino acids. The ends were cut back, 3 bases at V and 9 bases at J, with 12 bases in the middle.

This chain links TRBV27 with TRBJ1-2; D uncertain. The V gene lost 3 bases and the J gene lost 0 bases, with 11 bases spanning the gap. CDR3 length: 15 residues. The germline gives CDR1 MNHEY, CDR2 SMNVEV (reference sequence). The CDR3 protein is CASSLSPEANYGYTF. CDR3 in DNA: TGTGCCAGCAGTTTGTCCCCTGAAGCTAACTATGGCTACACCTTC.

The J gene is TRBJ2-6, the V gene TRBV9; tentatively, D is TRBD1 or TRBD2 (7 bases each). The germline V gene has CDR1 SGDLS and CDR2 YYNGEE. This CDR3 contains 19 residues. The V end lost 6 bases, the J end lost 0 bases, and 22 bases lay between the germline ends. The CDR3 is CASKRGGQPYDSGANVLTF. In DNA, the CDR3 is TGTGCCAGCAAGAGGGGGGGACAGCCCTATGACTCTGGGGCCAACGTCCTGACTTTC.

A note on this clonotype: Compared with germline, one end of the junction differs, possibly owing to a read error. The rearrangement joins TRBV15 to TRBJ2-1, with 12 bases matching TRBD2. The CDR3 has 18 amino acids. Germline CDR1 LNHNV, CDR2 YYDKDF (reference sequence). The CDR3 DNA follows: TGTGCCATCAGCAGACGAAGGACTAGCGGGGCCTCCTACAATGAGCAGTTCTTC. Its protein product is CAISRRRTSGASYNEQFF.

The rearrangement uses TRBV29-1 and TRBJ2-1; 15 nucleotides agree with TRBD2. CDR3 length: 16 residues. V shed 7 bases, J shed 1 base, and the junction held 5 bases outside the gene matches. Per germline, CDR1 SQVTM and CDR2 ANQGSEA. The CDR3: CSAGLAGGPSYNEQFF. CDR3 nucleotides: TGCAGCGCGGGACTAGCGGGGGGACCATCCTACAATGAGCAGTTCTTC.